This T cell receptor beta chain stems from a study of shared clonotypes between healthy human individuals. The protocol was immunoSEQ multiplex PCR, while the TCRdb copy is restricted to in-frame clones and leaves out a portion. Here the sample spans millions of clones, 93% being singletons. This CDR3 has 16 residues. Specimen: naive CD4+ T cells from PBMCs. Documented subset: CD45RA+ positively selected. The chain combines TRBV21-1 with TRBJ2-7; TRBD2, the table's D call, was not compared with the DNA. TRBV21-1 counts as a pseudogene. The clonotype originates from a man younger than 35 in good health. Some clones in this sample may be carry-over from other donors' samples. The CDR3 nucleotides read TGTGCCAGCAGCATACCCGAGGAGGGAGATGGGGACGAGCAGTACTTC. Protein sequence: CASSIPEEGDGDEQYF.